These 31 T cell receptor beta chains came from one sample sequenced in a study of technical replicates of blood from a few donors. Sequencing was performed with immunoSEQ multiplex PCR; in TCRdb, only in-frame clones are kept and a portion is missing. Among some 67,000 clones listed, 98% were seen once. The specimen was T cells isolated from PBMCs. These TCRs come from a human donor in good health.

This clone was picked up one time. J is TRBJ1-4 and V is TRBV5-4, with D possibly matching TRBD1 (5 bases). V shed 2 bases and J shed 3 bases, with 14 bases lying between them. Germline V gene data show CDR1 as SGHNT and CDR2 as YYREEE (reference sequence). The CDR3 sequence is 16 residues long. CDR3 region: CASSLDSPIANEKLFF. CDR3 coding DNA: TGTGCCAGCAGCTTAGACAGCCCTATAGCTAATGAAAAACTGTTTTTT.

The chain is built from TRBV7-9 and TRBJ1-2; D uncertain. CDR1 is SEHNR and CDR2 is FQNEAQ in the germline V gene (reference sequence). The CDR3 spans 15 residues. Trimming removed 3 bases at V and 8 bases at J, with 19 bases between. Here the CDR3 DNA reads TGTGCCAGCAGCTTTTCCGGCCTCTCGGGGAACGGCTACACCTTC. This gives the protein CASSFSGLSGNGYTF.

The V gene is TRBV11-2, the J gene TRBJ2-7, with TRBD1 as a possible D gene (5 bases). Trimming shortened V by 2 bases and J by 1 base, and 12 bases separated the two germline ends. CDR1 is SGHAT and CDR2 is FQNNGV in the germline V gene. The CDR3 is 15 amino acids. CDR3 protein: CASSLLRTKSYEQYF. The CDR3 DNA reads TGTGCCAGCAGCTTACTCAGGACAAAATCCTACGAGCAGTACTTC.

The chain employs TRBV27 and TRBJ1-1, with D tentatively TRBD1 (6 bases). The ends were cut back, 0 bases at V and 6 bases at J, with 29 bases in the middle. Germline assignment: CDR1 MNHEY and CDR2 SMNVEV (reference sequence). The CDR3 runs to 20 residues. For the CDR3, the DNA is TGTGCCAGCAGTTTATCGGCGCTCGGGACATATAGCGCTGAAGTCGCTGAAGCTTTCTTT. It codes for CASSLSALGTYSAEVAEAFF.

The chain employs TRBV15 and TRBJ1-1, with unresolved D. Trimming removed 1 base from V and 1 base from J, with 7 bases in between. Germline V CDR1 and CDR2: LNHNV, YYDKDF (reference sequence). The CDR3 runs 14 residues. The CDR3 sequence: CATSRGGANTEAFF. CDR3 DNA sequence: TGTGCCACCAGCAGAGGGGGAGCGAACACTGAAGCTTTCTTT. Combining the CDR3 with reference TRBV15 and TRBJ1-1 gives the whole variable domain DAMVIQNPRYQVTQFGKPVTLSCSQTLNHNVMYWYQQKSSQAPKLLFHYYDKDFNNEADTPDNFQSRRPNTSFCFLDIRSPGLGDTAMYLCATSRGGANTEAFFGQGTRLTVV.

V is TRBV7-7 and J is TRBJ2-5; D might be TRBD1 (7 bases). Trimming took off 1 base at V and 1 base at J, with 13 bases between the two ends. Germline CDR1 is SSHAT and CDR2 is FNYEAQ (reference sequence). This CDR3 region has 16 residues. The CDR3 reads CASSLVTGTGQETQYF. DNA for the CDR3: TGTGCCAGCAGCTTAGTGACAGGGACTGGCCAAGAGACCCAGTACTTC.

The chain carries TRBV7-6 and TRBJ1-5; D gene uncertain. The CDR3 spans 13 residues. The V end lost 1 base, the J end lost 7 bases, and 8 bases lay between the germline ends. In germline, CDR1 is SGHVS, CDR2 FNYEAQ. The CDR3 reads CASSLGREQPQHF. The CDR3 region has the DNA TGTGCCAGCAGCTTAGGCCGCGAACAGCCCCAGCATTTT.

This chain connects TRBV6-1 to TRBJ1-2; 9 bases are shared with TRBD1. Germline V gives CDR1 MNHNS, CDR2 SASEGT. V was clipped by 6 bases and J by 6 bases; unmatched bases: 5. The CDR3 sequence is 13 residues long. CDR3 nucleotides: TGTGCCAGCAGGCGACAGGGGGGAGATGGCTACACCTTC. Its translation: CASRRQGGDGYTF.

The chain is built from TRBV7-9 and TRBJ1-2; D call uncertain. V was shortened by 2 bases and J by 4 bases, with 5 bases between the two germline ends. CDR3 size: 12 residues. Per the germline V gene, CDR1 is SEHNR and CDR2 is FQNEAQ (reference sequence). In DNA, the CDR3 is TGTGCCAGCAGCTTAAGACTCTATGGCTACACCTTC. It specifies CASSLRLYGYTF.

This clone was counted once. V and J are TRBV12-5 and TRBJ2-5, with D maybe TRBD2 (7 bases). Germline assignment: CDR1 LGHNT and CDR2 FRNRAP. The CDR3 covers 15 residues. Trimming pared 6 bases from V and 2 bases from J, leaving 16 bases between. DNA of the CDR3: TGTGCTAGTGGCCTGGGGGGGGCCCCGCAAGAGACCCAGTACTTC. It translates to CASGLGGAPQETQYF.

V and J are TRBV28 and TRBJ1-2, with D possibly TRBD1 on 6 matching bases. The CDR3 spans 12 residues. Between the trimmed V and J ends, which lost 8 bases and 0 bases, there was a span of 7 bases. CDR1 MDHEN and CDR2 SYDVKM come from the germline V gene. DNA for the CDR3: TGTGCCAGCCGGACAGCTAACTATGGCTACACCTTC. It encodes CASRTANYGYTF.

The V and J genes are TRBV5-4 and TRBJ2-1; TRBD2 matches at 12 bases. Germline values: CDR1 SGHNT, CDR2 YYREEE (reference sequence). The CDR3 runs to 14 residues. The trim removed 6 bases at V and 7 bases at J, leaving 5 bases unmatched. As DNA, the CDR3 is TGTGCCAGCAACAAGGGACTAGCGGGTAATGAGCAGTTCTTC. Translating gives CASNKGLAGNEQFF.

V usage is TRBV4-1 and J usage is TRBJ2-7, with 15 bases that match TRBD2. Per germline, CDR1 MGHRA and CDR2 YSYEKL. CDR3 length: 18 residues. V was clipped by 4 bases and J by 2 bases; unmatched bases: 9. The CDR3 here is CASSPMGLAGGKAYEQYF. The CDR3 DNA reads TGCGCCAGCAGCCCGATGGGACTAGCGGGAGGAAAGGCCTACGAGCAGTACTTC.

This sequence joins TRBV9 and TRBJ2-2; 7 bases align to TRBD2. Looked up from germline, CDR1 is SGDLS and CDR2 is YYNGEE. The CDR3 runs to 14 residues. V trimming: 7 bases; J trimming: 6 bases; junction bases outside the gene matches: 9. CDR3 DNA: TGTGCCAGCGGACTAGAGCGGTGGGCCGGGGAGCTGTTTTTT. The encoded protein is CASGLERWAGELFF.

In its sample, this clone was seen once. This chain joins TRBV11-2 and TRBJ1-5; a weak D match, TRBD1 (5 bases). CDR3 length: 15 residues. The germline gives CDR1 SGHAT, CDR2 FQNNGV. Trimming removed 2 bases at V and 3 bases at J, with 11 bases between. CDR3 loop: CASSLSTGPNQPQHF. In nucleotides, the CDR3 is TGTGCCAGCAGCTTATCCACAGGTCCCAATCAGCCCCAGCATTTT.

The CDR3 protein is CASSSPNLGQGDEKLFF. The CDR3 bases are TGTGCCAGCAGCTCACCTAACCTCGGACAGGGGGATGAAAAACTGTTTTTT. The genes are TRBV7-9 and TRBJ1-4; TRBD1 aligns across 10 bases. Germline V gives CDR1 SEHNR, CDR2 FQNEAQ (reference sequence). The ends lost 4 bases at V and 6 bases at J; junction bases unmatched: 11. The CDR3 runs to 17 residues. The whole variable domain, filled in from reference TRBV7-9 and TRBJ1-4, reads DTGVSQNPRHKITKRGQNVTFRCDPISEHNRLYWYRQTLGQGPEFLTYFQNEAQLEKSRLLSDRFSAERPKGSFSTLEIQRTEQGDSAMYLCASSSPNLGQGDEKLFFGSGTQLSVL.

The chain couples TRBV30 to TRBJ2-7; perhaps TRBD2 as D (5 bases). The ends were cut back, 0 bases at V and 3 bases at J, with 6 bases in the middle. CDR3 size: 12 residues. Per germline, CDR1 GTSNPN and CDR2 SVGIG (reference sequence). The CDR3 spells CAWSVAGYEQYF. The CDR3 DNA reads TGTGCCTGGAGTGTCGCGGGCTACGAGCAGTACTTC.

This clone was counted once. The rearrangement links TRBV7-9 to TRBJ2-7, with D possibly matching TRBD1 (5 bases). The CDR3 totals 13 residues. V was pared by 6 bases and J by 2 bases, with 11 bases between. Germline V gene lookup returns CDR1 SEHNR and CDR2 FQNEAQ (reference sequence). The CDR3 here is CASRGHGAYEQYF. CDR3 DNA sequence: TGTGCCAGCAGGGGGCACGGAGCCTACGAGCAGTACTTC.

CDR3 coding DNA: TGTGCCAGCAGCGTCAGGACAGGGGAACAGCCCCAGCATTTT. This codes for CASSVRTGEQPQHF. V is TRBV2 and J is TRBJ1-5; 9 bases fit TRBD1. V was clipped by 6 bases and J by 7 bases; unmatched bases: 7. The CDR3 has 14 amino acids. Germline values: CDR1 SNHLY, CDR2 FYNNEI.

V is TRBV30 and J is TRBJ2-3, with a possible D match to TRBD2 (5 bases). CDR1 GTSNPN and CDR2 SVGIG come from the germline V gene (reference sequence). Trimming took off 3 bases at V and 4 bases at J, with 11 bases between the two ends. The CDR3 has 13 residues. The CDR3 DNA reads as TGTGCCTGGAGCCCTCGGGGAGCAGATACGCAGTATTTT. It yields the protein CAWSPRGADTQYF.

The chain links TRBV9 to TRBJ1-2, with a tentative D call TRBD1 (6 bases). The germline gives CDR1 SGDLS, CDR2 YYNGEE. V shed 2 bases and J shed 0 bases, with 14 bases lying between them. The CDR3 spans 16 residues. CDR3 bases: TGTGCCAGCAGCGTGGGGAACAGGGTATCTAACTATGGCTACACCTTC. Amino acid sequence: CASSVGNRVSNYGYTF. Full variable domain (missing parts from reference TRBV9 and TRBJ1-2): DSGVTQTPKHLITATGQRVTLRCSPRSGDLSVYWYQQSLDQGLQFLIQYYNGEERAKGNILERFSAQQFPDLHSELNLSSLELGDSALYFCASSVGNRVSNYGYTFGSGTRLTVV.

V is TRBV9 and J is TRBJ1-2; 8 bases fit TRBD1. The V and J ends lost 0 bases and 8 bases, in that order; junction bases with no gene match: 3. Looked up from germline, CDR1 is SGDLS and CDR2 is YYNGEE. The CDR3 consists of 13 residues. In DNA form, the CDR3 reads TGTGCCAGCAGCGTAGTGAACAGGGGGGGCTACACCTTC. This codes for CASSVVNRGGYTF.

This chain links TRBV6-8 with TRBJ2-7; 8 bases fit TRBD1. V lost 0 bases to trimming and J lost 7 bases; unmatched junction nucleotides: 17. The CDR3 covers 18 residues. Germline-derived CDR1 and CDR2 are MNHGY and SAAAGT. CDR3 amino acids: CASSYSKTWAGGPSEQYF. The CDR3 region has the DNA TGTGCCAGCAGTTACTCGAAAACTTGGGCAGGGGGCCCCTCGGAGCAGTACTTC.

This chain uses TRBV27 with TRBJ2-5; a possible D gene is TRBD2 (7 bases). V was shortened by 2 bases and J by 6 bases, with 16 bases between the two germline ends. The CDR3 runs to 15 residues. Germline V gives CDR1 MNHEY, CDR2 SMNVEV (reference sequence). The DNA for the CDR3 is TGTGCCAGCAGTTTACACAGGGAGGGTGAGAAGACCCAGTACTTC. Encoded protein: CASSLHREGEKTQYF.

V is TRBV5-5 and J is TRBJ1-2; D is possibly TRBD1 (5 bases). This CDR3 is 13 amino acids long. V shed 1 base and J shed 5 bases, with 9 bases lying between them. Germline CDR1 reads SGHKS; CDR2 reads YYEKEE (reference sequence). CDR3 sequence: CASSLSQGYGYTF. The DNA of the CDR3 is TGTGCCAGCAGCTTGTCCCAGGGTTATGGCTACACCTTC.

This chain connects TRBV9 to TRBJ1-4; 9 nucleotides match TRBD1. The CDR3 is made up of 15 amino acids. CDR1 SGDLS and CDR2 YYNGEE come from the germline V gene. Trimming cost V 0 bases and J 8 bases; bases outside gene matches: 5. The CDR3 DNA sequence: TGTGCCAGCAGCGTAGAGGGACAGGGAAGGGAAAAACTGTTTTTT. Translation: CASSVEGQGREKLFF.

The chain links TRBV7-9 to TRBJ1-1; TRBD1 matches at 10 bases. The CDR3 extends over 16 amino acids. The junction had 8 bases not matched to a gene; V was cut back by 5 bases and J by 2 bases. Germline V lookup: CDR1 SEHNR, CDR2 FQNEAQ (reference sequence). CDR3 in amino acids: CASSPQGTGANTEAFF. The CDR3 DNA sequence: TGTGCCAGCAGCCCACAAGGGACAGGGGCAAACACTGAAGCTTTCTTT. Variable domain in full (rest from reference TRBV7-9 and TRBJ1-1): DTGVSQNPRHKITKRGQNVTFRCDPISEHNRLYWYRQTLGQGPEFLTYFQNEAQLEKSRLLSDRFSAERPKGSFSTLEIQRTEQGDSAMYLCASSPQGTGANTEAFFGQGTRLTVV.

The count of this clone is one. This chain links TRBV7-6 with TRBJ1-1; possibly TRBD1 for D (5 bases). CDR1 SGHVS and CDR2 FNYEAQ come from the germline V gene. Trimming cost V 2 bases and J 4 bases, with 17 bases left between them. The CDR3 length is 16 residues. As DNA, the CDR3 is TGTGCCAGCAGCTTAACGGTGGGGGGGGAGTCCACTGAAGCTTTCTTT. It codes for CASSLTVGGESTEAFF. Full variable domain (outside the CDR3, taken from reference TRBV7-6 and TRBJ1-1): GAGVSQSPRYKVTKRGQDVALRCDPISGHVSLYWYRQALGQGPEFLTYFNYEAQQDKSGLPNDRFSAERPEGSISTLTIQRTEQRDSAMYRCASSLTVGGESTEAFFGQGTRLTVV.

The V call is TRBV5-1, the J call TRBJ2-1; D gene uncertain. V gave up 0 bases and J gave up 0 bases, with 7 bases separating them. The germline CDR1 and CDR2 sequences are SGHRS and YFSETQ. The CDR3 has 15 amino acids. The DNA for the CDR3 is TGCGCCAGCAGCTTGGTCCCCGGCTCCTACAATGAGCAGTTCTTC. It yields the protein CASSLVPGSYNEQFF. Full variable domain (missing parts from reference TRBV5-1 and TRBJ2-1): KAGVTQTPRYLIKTRGQQVTLSCSPISGHRSVSWYQQTPGQGLQFLFEYFSETQRNKGNFPGRFSGRQFSNSRSEMNVSTLELGDSALYLCASSLVPGSYNEQFFGPGTRLTVL.

V and J are TRBV6-1 and TRBJ2-6; D uncertain. V lost 3 bases to trimming and J lost 0 bases, with 6 bases between them. Germline lookup yields CDR1 MNHNS and CDR2 SASEGT. The CDR3 has 15 residues. CDR3 sequence (DNA): TGTGCCAGCAGTGATCGACTCTCTGGGGCCAACGTCCTGACTTTC. The encoded protein is CASSDRLSGANVLTF.

This clone was recorded once. The chain recombines TRBV5-4 with TRBJ2-7, with a weak D call TRBD1 (8 bases). The V end lost 0 bases, the J end lost 2 bases, and 12 bases lay between the germline ends. Germline CDR1 and CDR2: SGHNT and YYREEE (reference sequence). This CDR3 contains 15 residues. The CDR3 region is CASSLDTGGAYEQYF. The DNA of the CDR3 is TGTGCCAGCAGCTTGGATACAGGGGGGGCCTACGAGCAGTACTTC.